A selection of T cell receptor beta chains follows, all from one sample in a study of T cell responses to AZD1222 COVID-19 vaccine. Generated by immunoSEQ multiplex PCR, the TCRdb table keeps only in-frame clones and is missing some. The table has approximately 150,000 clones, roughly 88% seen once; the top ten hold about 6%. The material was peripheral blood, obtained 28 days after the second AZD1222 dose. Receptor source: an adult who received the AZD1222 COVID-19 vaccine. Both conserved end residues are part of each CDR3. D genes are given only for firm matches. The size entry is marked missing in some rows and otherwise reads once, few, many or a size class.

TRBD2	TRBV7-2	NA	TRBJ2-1	CASRQSGGASYNEQFF	TGTGCCAGCAGGCAAAGCGGGGGAGCCTCCTACAATGAGCAGTTCTTC
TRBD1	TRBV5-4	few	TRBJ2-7	CASSLTGGRDEQYF	TGTGCCAGCAGCCTGACAGGGGGCCGGGACGAGCAGTACTTC
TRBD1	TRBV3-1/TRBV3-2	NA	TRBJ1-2	CASSQGDRVLNYGYTF	TGTGCCAGCAGCCAAGGGGACAGAGTGTTAAACTATGGCTACACCTTC
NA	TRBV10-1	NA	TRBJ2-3	CASTQGDTQYF	TGCGCCAGCACCCAGGGAGATACGCAGTATTTT
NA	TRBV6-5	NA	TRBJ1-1	CASSRGVDTEAFF	TGTGCCAGCAGCCGGGGTGTGGACACTGAAGCTTTCTTT
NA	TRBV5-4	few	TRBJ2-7	CASSLEGYEQYF	TGTGCCAGCAGCTTGGAAGGGTACGAGCAGTACTTC
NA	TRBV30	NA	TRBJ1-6	CAWSAGGGPRSPLHF	TGTGCCTGGAGTGCCGGGGGGGGGCCACGTTCACCCCTCCACTTT
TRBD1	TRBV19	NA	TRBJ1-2	CASSDRGQGYGYTF	TGTGCCAGTAGTGACAGGGGACAGGGCTATGGCTACACCTTC
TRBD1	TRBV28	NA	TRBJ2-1	CASSFPTGAYEQFF	TGTGCCAGCAGTTTCCCGACAGGGGCTTATGAGCAGTTCTTC
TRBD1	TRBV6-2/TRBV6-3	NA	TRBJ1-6	CASSRTGGDSPLHF	TGTGCCAGCAGTCGAACAGGGGGAGATTCACCCCTCCACTTT
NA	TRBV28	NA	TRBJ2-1	CASSLAGNNEQFF	TGTGCCAGCAGTTTGGCAGGAAACAATGAGCAGTTCTTC
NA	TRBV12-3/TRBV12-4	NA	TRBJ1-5	CASSSGLEPQHF	TGTGCCAGCAGTTCGGGACTTGAGCCCCAGCATTTT
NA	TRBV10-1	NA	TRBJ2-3	CASKQDGIDTQYF	TGCGCCAGCAAGCAAGACGGCATAGATACGCAGTATTTT
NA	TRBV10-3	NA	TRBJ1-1	CAISDLLGDTEAFF	TGTGCCATCAGTGACCTACTAGGAGACACTGAAGCTTTCTTT
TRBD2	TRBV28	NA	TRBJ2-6	CASVSGGSSSGANVLTF	TGTGCCAGCGTTTCGGGGGGTTCGAGCTCTGGGGCCAACGTCCTGACTTTC
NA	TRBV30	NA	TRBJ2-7	CAWSVSGTYEQYF	TGTGCCTGGAGTGTTTCGGGGACCTACGAGCAGTACTTC
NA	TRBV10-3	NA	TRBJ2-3	CAISPDVHTQYF	TGTGCCATCAGCCCGGACGTACATACGCAGTATTTT
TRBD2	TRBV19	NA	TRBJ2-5	CASSRTSGAQETQYF	TGTGCCAGTAGTAGAACTAGCGGAGCGCAAGAGACCCAGTACTTC
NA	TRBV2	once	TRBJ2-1	CASSEAGVANNEQFF	TGTGCCAGCAGTGAAGCGGGAGTAGCCAACAATGAGCAGTTCTTC
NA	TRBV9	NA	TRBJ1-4	CASSVVSGANEKLFF	TGTGCCAGCAGCGTAGTGTCAGGGGCAAATGAAAAACTGTTTTTT
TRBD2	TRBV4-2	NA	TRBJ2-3	CASSQGGLAGSTDTQYF	TGTGCCAGCAGCCAGGGGGGACTAGCGGGCAGCACAGATACGCAGTATTTT
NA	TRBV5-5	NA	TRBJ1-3	CASSLQGNTIYF	TGTGCCAGCAGCTTGCAGGGAAACACCATATATTTT
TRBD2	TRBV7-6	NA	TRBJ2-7	CASSLSGTSGRARYEQYF	TGTGCCAGCAGCTTAAGCGGGACTAGCGGGAGGGCCCGTTACGAGCAGTACTTC
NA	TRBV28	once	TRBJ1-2	CASSPLPNYGYTF	TGTGCCAGCAGTCCCCTCCCTAACTATGGCTACACCTTC
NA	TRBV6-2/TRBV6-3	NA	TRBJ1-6	CASSPAVGRARSPLHF	TGTGCCAGCAGCCCTGCGGTTGGAAGGGCCCGATCACCCCTCCACTTT
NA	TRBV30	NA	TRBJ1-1	CAWRARRNTEAFF	TGTGCCTGGAGAGCGAGACGTAACACTGAAGCTTTCTTT
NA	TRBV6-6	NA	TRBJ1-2	CASSYTGIPYTF	TGTGCCAGCAGCTACACCGGGATTCCCTACACCTTC
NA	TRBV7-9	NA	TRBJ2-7	CASSNPDRFYEQYF	TGTGCCAGCAGCAACCCGGACAGATTTTACGAGCAGTACTTC
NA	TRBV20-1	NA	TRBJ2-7	CSAVGGYEQYF	TGCAGTGCGGTAGGGGGGTACGAGCAGTACTTC
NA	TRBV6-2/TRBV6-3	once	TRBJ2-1	CASSSSSYNEQFF	TGTGCCAGCAGCTCTAGCTCCTACAATGAGCAGTTCTTC
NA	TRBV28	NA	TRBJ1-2	CASSSAGAGWDYGYTF	TGTGCCAGCAGCTCAGCTGGGGCAGGGTGGGACTATGGCTACACCTTC
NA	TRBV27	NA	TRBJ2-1	CASSLYEGYNEQFF	TGTGCCAGCAGTTTATACGAGGGGTACAATGAGCAGTTCTTC